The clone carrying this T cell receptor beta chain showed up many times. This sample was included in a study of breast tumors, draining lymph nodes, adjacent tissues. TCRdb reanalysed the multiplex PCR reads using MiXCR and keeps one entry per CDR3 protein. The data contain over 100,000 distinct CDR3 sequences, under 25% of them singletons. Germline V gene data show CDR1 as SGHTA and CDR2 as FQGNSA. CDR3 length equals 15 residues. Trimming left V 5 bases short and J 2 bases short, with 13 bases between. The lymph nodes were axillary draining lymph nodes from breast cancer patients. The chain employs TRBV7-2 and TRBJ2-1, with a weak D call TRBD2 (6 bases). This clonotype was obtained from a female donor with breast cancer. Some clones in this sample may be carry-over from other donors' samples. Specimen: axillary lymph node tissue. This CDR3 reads CASSLRDLTYNEQFF. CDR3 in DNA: TGTGCCAGCAGCCTCCGGGACTTAACCTACAATGAGCAGTTCTTC.